The 18 T cell receptor beta chains given below trace back to one sample, sequenced in a study of liver allograft versus peripheral blood T cells. Study-level background: Recipients' peripheral blood supplied the T cell receptor repertoires against which those in transplanted livers were compared.

TCRdb reprocessed the reads with MiXCR, giving one entry per CDR3 protein. Of about 7,800 distinct CDR3 sequences in the sample, approximately 17% were seen once. All receptors derive from a human patient who had a liver transplant. Some T cells may originate from the graft donor.

In DNA, the CDR3 is TGCGGTGTCCCCCCCTCAACGACTAACTATGGCTACACCTTC. Translation gives CGVPPSTTNYGYTF. The chain is built from TRBV20-1 and TRBJ1-2, with D unclear. Germline V gene lookup returns CDR1 DFQATT and CDR2 SNEGSKA (reference sequence). The CDR3 has 14 residues.

To note about this clonotype: A much larger clone lies a single base off, so this may be a read error. The chain is built from TRBV10-3 and TRBJ1-5; 9 nucleotides line up with TRBD1. Looked up from germline, CDR1 is ENHRY and CDR2 is SYGVKD. This CDR3 contains 21 residues. This chain's CDR3 is CASSDLDWGRQGQGSNQPQHF. CDR3 coding DNA: TGTGCCAGCAGTGACCTCGACTGGGGGCGGCAAGGACAGGGGAGCAATCAGCCCCAGCATTTT.

This clonotype was seen a few times. Possible read error: a much larger clone is one base away. The gene calls are TRBV6-1 and TRBJ1-2; D call uncertain. CDR3 size: 12 residues. CDR1 and CDR2 (germline): MNHNS, SASEGT. With 5 bases removed from V and 8 bases from J, the gap between germline ends came to 12 bases. For the CDR3, the DNA is TGTGCCAGCAGTCCCAGTGTTGGCGGCTACACCTTC. It specifies CASSPSVGGYTF.

Notes on this clonotype: With a much larger clone just one base away, this may be a read error. The J gene is TRBJ1-5, the V gene TRBV20-1; 9 bases fit TRBD1. Per germline, CDR1 DFQATT and CDR2 SNEGSKA (reference sequence). Losses at the gene ends were 5 bases for V and 4 bases for J; bases not matched to a gene: 3. The CDR3 runs to 13 residues. CDR3 residues: CSAADRGNQPQHF. The CDR3 bases are TGCAGTGCTGCCGACAGGGGGAATCAGCCCCAGCATTTT.

Details on this clonotype: A far larger clone is just one base off, so this is likely a read error. J is TRBJ1-3 and V is TRBV6-6, with D uncertain. The CDR3 runs to 15 residues. The germline gives CDR1 MNHNY, CDR2 SVGAGI (reference sequence). V was pared by 0 bases and J by 0 bases, with 6 bases between. Here the CDR3 DNA reads TGTGCCAGCAGTTACTCGATCGACTCTGGAAACACCATATATTTT. Amino acid sequence: CASSYSIDSGNTIYF.

This clonotype was found many times. The rearrangement links TRBV7-2 to TRBJ1-1; D is unresolved. The ends were cut back, 3 bases at V and 1 base at J, with 9 bases in the middle. This CDR3 region has 14 residues. CDR1 SGHTA and CDR2 FQGNSA come from the germline V gene. As DNA, the CDR3 is TGTGCCAGCAGCTTGTGGCGCGGGAACACTGAAGCTTTCTTT. Amino acid sequence: CASSLWRGNTEAFF.

V is TRBV5-1 and J is TRBJ2-1; 8 nucleotides align to TRBD1. Germline V gene sequence: CDR1 SGHRS, CDR2 YFSETQ. This CDR3 has 13 amino acids. J gave up 7 bases and V 5 bases, and 5 bases lay outside the gene matches. The DNA for the CDR3 is TGCGCCAGCAGGGACAGGGTAGAGAATGAGCAGTTCTTC. This sequence encodes CASRDRVENEQFF.

This clonotype has more than one count but fewer than ten. The chain is built from TRBV5-4 and TRBJ1-4, with D uncertain. This CDR3 is 14 amino acids long. V lost 1 base and J 5 bases, leaving 9 bases between the germline ends. The germline gives CDR1 SGHNT, CDR2 YYREEE (reference sequence). DNA for the CDR3: TGTGCCAGCAGCTTGAAGGCTGGAAATGAAAAACTGTTTTTT. Translated, it gives CASSLKAGNEKLFF.

This clonotype is categorized as medium-sized. The chain is built from TRBV18 and TRBJ1-2; D remains ambiguous. This CDR3 is built from 14 residues. Germline V gene data show CDR1 as KGHSH and CDR2 as LQKENI. Trimming removed 4 bases at V and 4 bases at J, with 13 bases between. CDR3 region: CASSLTEDLYGYTF. The CDR3 DNA sequence: TGTGCCAGCTCACTAACGGAGGACCTCTATGGCTACACCTTC. Complete variable domain (other parts from reference TRBV18 and TRBJ1-2): NAGVMQNPRHLVRRRGQEARLRCSPMKGHSHVYWYRQLPEEGLKFMVYLQKENIIDESGMPKERFSAEFPKEGPSILRIQQVVRGDSAAYFCASSLTEDLYGYTFGSGTRLTVV.

Only a few counts were recorded for this clonotype. V is TRBV20-1 and J is TRBJ1-5; perhaps TRBD1 as D (5 bases). The length of the CDR3 is 14 residues. Trimming stripped 3 bases from V and 2 bases from J, with 11 bases between. The germline gives CDR1 DFQATT, CDR2 SNEGSKA (reference sequence). CDR3 residues: CSARGGGGNQPQHF. In nucleotides, the CDR3 is TGCAGTGCTAGGGGCGGAGGGGGCAATCAGCCCCAGCATTTT.

This clonotype showed up many times. The chain has TRBV28 and TRBJ2-7; the match to TRBD2 covers 9 bases. This CDR3 is 15 amino acids long. CDR1 is MDHEN and CDR2 is SYDVKM in the germline V gene. The trim removed 5 bases at V and 3 bases at J, leaving 8 bases unmatched. The CDR3 loop is CASSLYSGGSYEQYF. CDR3 nucleotide sequence: TGTGCCAGCAGTCTCTATAGCGGGGGTAGCTACGAGCAGTACTTC.

The rearrangement joins TRBV2 to TRBJ1-1; 8 bases are shared with TRBD1. The J segment lost 1 base and the V segment lost 7 bases, leaving 5 bases of the junction unmatched. Germline V gene sequence: CDR1 SNHLY, CDR2 FYNNEI. This CDR3 has 14 residues. The DNA for the CDR3 is TGTGCCAGCACCTTCCAGGGGGCGAACACTGAAGCTTTCTTT. This codes for CASTFQGANTEAFF.

This clonotype has at least ten counts. The chain recombines TRBV7-2 with TRBJ1-5; 9 bases line up with TRBD1. Looked up from germline, CDR1 is SGHTA and CDR2 is FQGNSA. After removal of 3 bases from V and 3 bases from J, the junction contained 3 bases not matched to a gene. The CDR3 covers 15 residues. The CDR3 is CASSFYRGLNQPQHF. DNA for the CDR3: TGTGCCAGCAGCTTTTACAGGGGGCTCAATCAGCCCCAGCATTTT.

The chain carries TRBV9 and TRBJ1-5, with D hard to call. The CDR3 consists of 13 residues. V was pared by 3 bases and J by 5 bases, with 9 bases between. From germline, CDR1 is SGDLS and CDR2 YYNGEE. The CDR3 nucleotides are TGTGCCAGCAGCGCCCTCCCGGATCAGCCCCAGCATTTT. Translation: CASSALPDQPQHF. The complete variable domain, with remaining parts taken from reference TRBV9 and TRBJ1-5, reads DSGVTQTPKHLITATGQRVTLRCSPRSGDLSVYWYQQSLDQGLQFLIQYYNGEERAKGNILERFSAQQFPDLHSELNLSSLELGDSALYFCASSALPDQPQHFGDGTRLSIL.

This clonotype ranks as medium-sized (0.01 to 0.1%). The CDR3 DNA follows: TGTGCCAGCTCACGGGGGACAGGAAGAACTTCGGTCGATGGCTACACCTTC. Translating it yields CASSRGTGRTSVDGYTF. The rearrangement joins TRBV18 to TRBJ1-2; 8 bases are shared with TRBD1. The V and J ends lost 4 bases and 6 bases, in that order; junction bases with no gene match: 16. Germline CDR1 and CDR2: KGHSH and LQKENI. The CDR3 runs 17 residues.

This clonotype was observed many times. The chain recombines TRBV10-3 with TRBJ2-3; 14 bases align to TRBD2. The CDR3 totals 15 residues. Germline CDR1 and CDR2: ENHRY and SYGVKD. With V trimmed by 8 bases and J by 1 base, 2 bases remained unmatched. CDR3 coding DNA: TGTGCCATCTCGGGACTAGCGGGAGGCACAGATACGCAGTATTTT. This codes for CAISGLAGGTDTQYF.

By share, this clonotype counts as medium-sized. V is TRBV6-5 and J is TRBJ1-2, with D possibly matching TRBD1 (6 bases). The CDR3 has 15 amino acids. The ends were cut back, 3 bases at V and 2 bases at J, with 13 bases in the middle. CDR1 and CDR2 from the germline V gene are MNHEY and SVGAGI. The DNA of the CDR3 is TGTGCCAGCAGTTATACAGGGACCGGAAACTATGGCTACACCTTC. It specifies CASSYTGTGNYGYTF.

In this sample, this clonotype turned up many times. The genes are TRBV6-5 and TRBJ2-7; 7 bases match TRBD1. The V segment lost 6 bases and the J segment 2 bases; nucleotides outside the gene matches: 4. CDR3 length equals 13 residues. CDR1 is MNHEY and CDR2 is SVGAGI in the germline V gene. In DNA, the CDR3 is TGTGCCAGCAGACCGGGACAGACCTACGAGCAGTACTTC. Translated, it gives CASRPGQTYEQYF.